This T cell receptor beta chain is from a study of response to subunit inactivated influenza vaccine. The study, taken as a whole, reports: Each seasonal influenza vaccination, the authors suggested, recruits few new T cells.

V shed 1 base, J shed 5 bases, and the junction held 6 bases outside the gene matches. CDR3 length: 15 residues. Per the germline V gene, CDR1 is LGHDT and CDR2 is YNNKEL (reference sequence). TCRdb re-analysed the RT-PCR reads in MiXCR, keeping a single row per CDR3 protein. The sample lists roughly 650,000 distinct CDR3 sequences; 15% to 19% were seen once. This clonotype was observed a few times. Its antigen is unidentified. The chain links TRBV3-1 to TRBJ2-3; 7 nucleotides align to TRBD2. The input for sequencing was PBMCs from blood, taken 11 to 12 days after vaccination. This clonotype was sampled from a man aged 50 or older who received an inactivated influenza vaccine. The CDR3 here is CASSQAYWGGDTQYF. The CDR3 nucleotides read TGTGCCAGCAGCCAAGCGTACTGGGGGGGAGATACGCAGTATTTT.